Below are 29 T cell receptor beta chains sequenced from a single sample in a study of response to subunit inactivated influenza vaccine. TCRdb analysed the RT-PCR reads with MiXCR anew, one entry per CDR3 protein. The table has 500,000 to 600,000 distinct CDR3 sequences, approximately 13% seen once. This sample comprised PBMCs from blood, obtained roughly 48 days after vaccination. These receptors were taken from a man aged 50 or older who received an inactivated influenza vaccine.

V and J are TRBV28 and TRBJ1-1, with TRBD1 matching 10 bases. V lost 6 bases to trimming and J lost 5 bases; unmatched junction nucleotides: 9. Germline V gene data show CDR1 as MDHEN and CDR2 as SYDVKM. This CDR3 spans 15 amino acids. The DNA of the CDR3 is TGTGCCAGCAGACGATGGACAGGGGGTAGGACTGAAGCTTTCTTT. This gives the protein CASRRWTGGRTEAFF.

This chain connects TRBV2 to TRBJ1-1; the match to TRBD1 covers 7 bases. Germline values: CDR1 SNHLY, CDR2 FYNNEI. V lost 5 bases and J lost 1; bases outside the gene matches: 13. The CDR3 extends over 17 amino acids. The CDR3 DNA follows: TGTGCCAGCAGTTACCCCCCCTACGACAGGGCGAACACTGAAGCTTTCTTT. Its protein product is CASSYPPYDRANTEAFF.

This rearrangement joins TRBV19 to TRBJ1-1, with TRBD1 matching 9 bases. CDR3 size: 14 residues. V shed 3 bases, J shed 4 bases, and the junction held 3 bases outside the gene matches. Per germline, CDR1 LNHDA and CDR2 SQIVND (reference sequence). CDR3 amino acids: CASSILDRGTEAFF. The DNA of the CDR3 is TGTGCCAGTAGTATTTTGGACAGGGGCACTGAAGCTTTCTTT.

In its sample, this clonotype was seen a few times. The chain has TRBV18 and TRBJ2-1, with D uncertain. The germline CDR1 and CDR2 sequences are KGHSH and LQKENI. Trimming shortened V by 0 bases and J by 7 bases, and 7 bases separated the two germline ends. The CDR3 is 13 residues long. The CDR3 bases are TGTGCCAGCTCACCACCGTCGGTGAATGAGCAGTTCTTC. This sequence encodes CASSPPSVNEQFF.

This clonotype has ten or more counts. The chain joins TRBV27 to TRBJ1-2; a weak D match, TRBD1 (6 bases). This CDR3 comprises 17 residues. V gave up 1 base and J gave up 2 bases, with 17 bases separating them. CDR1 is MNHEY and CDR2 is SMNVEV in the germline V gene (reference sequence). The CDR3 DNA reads TGTGCCAGCAGTTTATTACAGGGCTGGACGGAAAACTATGGCTACACCTTC. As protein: CASSLLQGWTENYGYTF.

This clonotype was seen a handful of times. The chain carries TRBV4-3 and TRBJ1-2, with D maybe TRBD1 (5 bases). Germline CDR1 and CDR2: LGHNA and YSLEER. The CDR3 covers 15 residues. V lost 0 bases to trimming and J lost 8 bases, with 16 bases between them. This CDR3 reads CASSQDLIRGSGYTF. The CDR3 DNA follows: TGCGCCAGCAGCCAAGATCTAATCCGGGGGAGCGGCTACACCTTC.

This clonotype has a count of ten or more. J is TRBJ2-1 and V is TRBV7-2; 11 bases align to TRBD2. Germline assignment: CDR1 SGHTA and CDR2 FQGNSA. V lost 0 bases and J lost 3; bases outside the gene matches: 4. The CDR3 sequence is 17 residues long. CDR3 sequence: CASSLALAGGFYNEQFF. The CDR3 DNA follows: TGTGCCAGCAGCTTAGCCCTAGCGGGAGGATTCTACAATGAGCAGTTCTTC.

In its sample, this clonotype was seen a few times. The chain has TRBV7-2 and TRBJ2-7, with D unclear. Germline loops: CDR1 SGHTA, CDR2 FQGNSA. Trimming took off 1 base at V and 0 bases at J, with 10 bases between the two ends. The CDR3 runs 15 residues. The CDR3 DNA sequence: TGTGCCAGCAGCTTAGTGGTCCAGGCCTCCTACGAGCAGTACTTC. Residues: CASSLVVQASYEQYF.

The CDR3 DNA is TGCGCCAGCAGCCATGAATATCCGGGACACAGCACAGATACGCAGTATTTT. Encoded protein: CASSHEYPGHSTDTQYF. The chain uses TRBV4-3 and TRBJ2-3, with D perhaps matching TRBD1 (6 bases). The CDR3 has 17 residues. The germline CDR1 and CDR2 sequences are LGHNA and YSLEER. V gave up 3 bases and J gave up 0 bases, with 16 bases separating them.

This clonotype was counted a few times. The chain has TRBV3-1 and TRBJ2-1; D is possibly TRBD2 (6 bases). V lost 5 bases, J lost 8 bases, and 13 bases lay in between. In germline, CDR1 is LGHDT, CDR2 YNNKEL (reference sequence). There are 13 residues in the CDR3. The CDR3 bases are TGTGCCAGCAGCACGGGGGTTGTGGATGAGCAGTTCTTC. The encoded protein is CASSTGVVDEQFF.

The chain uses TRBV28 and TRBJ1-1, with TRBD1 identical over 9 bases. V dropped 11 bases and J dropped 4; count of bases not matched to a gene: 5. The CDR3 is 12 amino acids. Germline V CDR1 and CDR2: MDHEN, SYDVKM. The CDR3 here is CAWGQGATEAFF. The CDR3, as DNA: TGTGCCTGGGGACAGGGCGCCACTGAAGCTTTCTTT.

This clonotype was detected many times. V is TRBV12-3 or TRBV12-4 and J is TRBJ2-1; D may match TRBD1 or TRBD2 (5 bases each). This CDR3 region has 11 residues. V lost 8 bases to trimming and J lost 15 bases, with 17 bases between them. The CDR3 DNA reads TGTGCCAGCGGGGGAAGGAACCCGTGGTTCTTC. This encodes CASGGRNPWFF.

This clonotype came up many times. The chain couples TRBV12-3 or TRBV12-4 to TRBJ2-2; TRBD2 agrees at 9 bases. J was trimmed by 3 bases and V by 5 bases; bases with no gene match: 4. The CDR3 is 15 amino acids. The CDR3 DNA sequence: TGTGCCAGCAGTATGACTAGCGGATACACCGGGGAGCTGTTTTTT. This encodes CASSMTSGYTGELFF.

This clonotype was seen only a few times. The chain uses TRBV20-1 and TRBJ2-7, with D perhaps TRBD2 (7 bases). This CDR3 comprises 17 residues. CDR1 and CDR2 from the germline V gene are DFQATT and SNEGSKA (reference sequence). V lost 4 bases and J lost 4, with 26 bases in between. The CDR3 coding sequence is TGCAGTGCTAAGAGTTTGTCCGGGGGGCGCGTGGGTTACGAGCAGTACTTC. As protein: CSAKSLSGGRVGYEQYF.

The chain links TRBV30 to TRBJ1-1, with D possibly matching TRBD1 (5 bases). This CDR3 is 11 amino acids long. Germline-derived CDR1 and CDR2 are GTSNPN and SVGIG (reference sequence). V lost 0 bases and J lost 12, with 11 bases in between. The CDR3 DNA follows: TGTGCCTGGAGTGTAGGGGTAGTTTCTTTCTTT. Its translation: CAWSVGVVSFF.

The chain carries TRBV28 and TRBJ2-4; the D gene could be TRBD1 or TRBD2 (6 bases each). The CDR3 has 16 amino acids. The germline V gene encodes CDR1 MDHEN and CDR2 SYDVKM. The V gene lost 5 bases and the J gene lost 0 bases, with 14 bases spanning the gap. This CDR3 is CASSPHREVAKNIQYF. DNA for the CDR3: TGTGCCAGCAGTCCACACAGGGAGGTAGCCAAAAACATTCAGTACTTC.

CDR3 sequence: CASSPRDRGRREQYF. The CDR3, as DNA: TGTGCCAGCTCCCCCCGGGACAGGGGGCGCCGCGAGCAGTACTTC. This chain connects TRBV18 to TRBJ2-7; 12 nucleotides line up with TRBD1. The V and J ends lost 6 bases and 6 bases, in that order; junction bases with no gene match: 9. Germline CDR1 KGHSH, CDR2 LQKENI. This CDR3 has 15 residues.

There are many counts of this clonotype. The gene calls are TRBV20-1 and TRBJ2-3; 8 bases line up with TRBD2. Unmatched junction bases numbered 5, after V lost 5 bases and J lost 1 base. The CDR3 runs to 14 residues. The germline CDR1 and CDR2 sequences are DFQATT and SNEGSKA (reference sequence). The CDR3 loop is CSAEIAGRTDTQYF. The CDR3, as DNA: TGCAGTGCTGAAATAGCGGGGCGCACAGATACGCAGTATTTT.

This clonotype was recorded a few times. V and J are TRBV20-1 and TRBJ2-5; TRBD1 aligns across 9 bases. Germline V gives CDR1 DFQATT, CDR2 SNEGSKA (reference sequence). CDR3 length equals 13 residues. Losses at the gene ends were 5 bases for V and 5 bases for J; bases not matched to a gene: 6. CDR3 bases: TGCAGTGCTCAACAGGGGGCTCGGGAGACCCAGTACTTC. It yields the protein CSAQQGARETQYF.

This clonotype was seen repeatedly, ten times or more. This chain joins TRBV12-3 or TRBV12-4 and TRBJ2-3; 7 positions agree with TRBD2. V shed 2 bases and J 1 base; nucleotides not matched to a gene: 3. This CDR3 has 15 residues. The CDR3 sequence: CASSLKGGRTDTQYF. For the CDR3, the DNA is TGTGCCAGCAGTTTAAAGGGAGGGCGCACAGATACGCAGTATTTT.

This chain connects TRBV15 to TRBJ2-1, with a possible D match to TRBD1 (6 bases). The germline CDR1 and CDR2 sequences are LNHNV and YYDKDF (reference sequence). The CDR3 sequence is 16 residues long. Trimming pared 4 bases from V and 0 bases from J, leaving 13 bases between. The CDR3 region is CATSTRQVSSYNEQFF. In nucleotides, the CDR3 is TGTGCCACCAGCACCCGACAGGTCAGCTCCTACAATGAGCAGTTCTTC. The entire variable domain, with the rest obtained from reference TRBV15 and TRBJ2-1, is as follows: DAMVIQNPRYQVTQFGKPVTLSCSQTLNHNVMYWYQQKSSQAPKLLFHYYDKDFNNEADTPDNFQSRRPNTSFCFLDIRSPGLGDTAMYLCATSTRQVSSYNEQFFGPGTRLTVL.

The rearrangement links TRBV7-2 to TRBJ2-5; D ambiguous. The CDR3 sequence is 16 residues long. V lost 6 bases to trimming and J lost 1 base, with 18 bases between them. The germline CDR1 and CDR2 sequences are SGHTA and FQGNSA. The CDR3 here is CASSPGPGRRQETQYF. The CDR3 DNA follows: TGTGCCAGCAGTCCTGGCCCCGGCAGGCGCCAAGAGACCCAGTACTTC.

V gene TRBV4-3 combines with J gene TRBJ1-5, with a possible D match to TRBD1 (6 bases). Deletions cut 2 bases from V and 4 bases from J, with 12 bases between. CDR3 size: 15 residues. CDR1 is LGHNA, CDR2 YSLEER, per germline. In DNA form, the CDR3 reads TGCGCCAGCAGCCAATCGACAGGACCTAATCAGCCCCAGCATTTT. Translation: CASSQSTGPNQPQHF.

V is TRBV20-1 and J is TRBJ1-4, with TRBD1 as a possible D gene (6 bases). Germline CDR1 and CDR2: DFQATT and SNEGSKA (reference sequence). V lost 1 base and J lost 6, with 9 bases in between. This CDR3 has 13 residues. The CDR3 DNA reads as TGCAGTGCTAGAGGAGGGGGAGATGAAAAACTGTTTTTT. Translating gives CSARGGGDEKLFF.

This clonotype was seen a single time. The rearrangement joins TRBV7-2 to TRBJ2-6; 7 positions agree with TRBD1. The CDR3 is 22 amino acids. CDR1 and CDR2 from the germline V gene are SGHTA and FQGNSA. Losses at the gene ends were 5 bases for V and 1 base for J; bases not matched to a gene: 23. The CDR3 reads CASSRYPRGRGPVWSGANVLTF. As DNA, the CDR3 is TGTGCCAGCAGCAGATATCCACGGGGTAGGGGGCCGGTTTGGTCTGGGGCCAACGTCCTGACTTTC.

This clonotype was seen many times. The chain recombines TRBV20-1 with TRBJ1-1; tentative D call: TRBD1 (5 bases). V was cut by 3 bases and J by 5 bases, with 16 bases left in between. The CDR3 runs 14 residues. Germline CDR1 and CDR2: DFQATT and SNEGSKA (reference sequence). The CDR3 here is CSASLGVTGTEAFF. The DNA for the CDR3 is TGCAGTGCTAGCCTAGGGGTGACCGGGACTGAAGCTTTCTTT.

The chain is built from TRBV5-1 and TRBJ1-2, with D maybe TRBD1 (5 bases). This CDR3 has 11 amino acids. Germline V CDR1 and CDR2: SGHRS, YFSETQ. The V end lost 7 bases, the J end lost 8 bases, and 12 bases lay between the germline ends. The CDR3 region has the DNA TGCGCCAGCGAGGGGACCGGCGGCTACACCTTC. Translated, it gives CASEGTGGYTF.

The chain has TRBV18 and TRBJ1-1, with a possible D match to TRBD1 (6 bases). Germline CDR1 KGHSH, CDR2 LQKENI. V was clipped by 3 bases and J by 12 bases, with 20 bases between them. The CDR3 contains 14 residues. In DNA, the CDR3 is TGTGCCAGCTCACCGACCGGGACAAACTCCCCTCCTTTCTTT. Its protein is CASSPTGTNSPPFF.

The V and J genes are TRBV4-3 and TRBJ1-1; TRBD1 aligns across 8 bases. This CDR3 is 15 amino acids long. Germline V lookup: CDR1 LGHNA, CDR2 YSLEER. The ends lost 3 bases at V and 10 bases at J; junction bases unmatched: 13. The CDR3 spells CASSQDPGTGIVAFF. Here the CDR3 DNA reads TGCGCCAGCAGCCAGGATCCAGGGACAGGCATTGTAGCTTTCTTT.